These 32 T cell receptor beta chains originate from one sample sequenced in a study of T cell responses to AZD1222 COVID-19 vaccine. Some clones are missing from TCRdb's copy, which holds only in-frame ones; the method was immunoSEQ multiplex PCR. The table lists 100,000 to 150,000 clones, roughly 94% of them singletons. The source was peripheral blood, collected on day 0 of AZD1222 vaccination. The receptors here all came from an adult in good health.

This chain joins TRBV3-1 (or the pseudogene TRBV3-2) and TRBJ2-1; the D call may be TRBD1 or TRBD2 (5 bases each). Trimming took 4 bases from V and 10 from J, leaving 11 bases between them. This CDR3 is 12 amino acids long. The germline V gene encodes CDR1 LGHDT and CDR2 YNNKEL (reference sequence). In DNA form, the CDR3 reads TGTGCCAGCAGCCGTAGGGACGGGGAGCAGTTCTTC. This codes for CASSRRDGEQFF.

This chain connects TRBV19 to TRBJ2-7; D assignment may be TRBD1 or TRBD2 (5 bases each). Trimming stripped 3 bases from V and 0 bases from J, with 12 bases between. CDR1 and CDR2 (germline): LNHDA, SQIVND (reference sequence). The CDR3 covers 15 residues. The CDR3 nucleotides are TGTGCCAGTAGTATGTGGGGACGGAGCTCCTACGAGCAGTACTTC. As protein: CASSMWGRSSYEQYF.

The V and J genes are TRBV5-8 and TRBJ2-6; 10 nucleotides agree with TRBD1. Trimming took 0 bases from V and 4 from J; bases not matched to a gene: 10. From germline, CDR1 is SGHTS and CDR2 YDEGEE. The CDR3 consists of 19 residues. As DNA, the CDR3 is TGTGCCAGCAGCTTGGAGGTGACAGGGGGCGCGTGGGGGGCCAACGTCCTGACTTTC. Translation gives CASSLEVTGGAWGANVLTF.

V and J are TRBV5-1 and TRBJ2-1; D might be TRBD2 (5 bases). The CDR3 has 15 amino acids. Trimming left V 4 bases short and J 2 bases short, with 13 bases between. Germline V gene sequence: CDR1 SGHRS, CDR2 YFSETQ. CDR3 sequence reads: CASSRELGTYNEQFF. CDR3 coding DNA: TGCGCCAGCAGCCGGGAATTGGGTACCTACAATGAGCAGTTCTTC.

This clone was seen only once. This chain connects TRBV3-1 (or the pseudogene TRBV3-2) to TRBJ2-1; D is possibly TRBD1 (5 bases). V was shortened by 3 bases and J by 12 bases, with 12 bases between the two germline ends. CDR3 size: 12 residues. CDR1 and CDR2 from the germline V gene are LGHDT and YNNKEL (reference sequence). The CDR3 region has the DNA TGTGCCAGCAGCCACCCCGGACAAAGGCAGTTCTTC. Translated, it gives CASSHPGQRQFF.

J is TRBJ1-1 and V is TRBV7-9; D gene uncertain. V lost 8 bases, J lost 6 bases, and 16 bases lay in between. CDR3 size: 13 residues. The germline V gene encodes CDR1 SEHNR and CDR2 FQNEAQ (reference sequence). The CDR3 region is CASSRGVWPEAFF. CDR3 in DNA: TGTGCCAGCTCCCGGGGTGTCTGGCCTGAAGCTTTCTTT.

The chain carries TRBV4-2 and TRBJ1-1, with 8 positions matching TRBD1. The V gene end was trimmed by 4 bases and the J gene end by 4 bases; junction bases not matched to a gene: 8. Germline V gene data show CDR1 as LGHNA and CDR2 as YNFKEQ. CDR3 length: 15 amino acids. The DNA of the CDR3 is TGTGCCAGCAGCCCCCGTGACAGGGGAAGCACTGAAGCTTTCTTT. Its translation is CASSPRDRGSTEAFF.

The V call is TRBV19, the J call TRBJ1-1; D possibly corresponds to TRBD1 (5 bases). The ends were cut back, 3 bases at V and 4 bases at J, with 12 bases in the middle. This CDR3 contains 14 residues. CDR1 and CDR2 from the germline V gene are LNHDA and SQIVND (reference sequence). The CDR3 loop reads CASSMWEGFTEAFF. The DNA of the CDR3 is TGTGCCAGTAGTATGTGGGAGGGGTTCACTGAAGCTTTCTTT.

This chain uses TRBV27 with TRBJ1-1; 9 nucleotides align to TRBD1. The CDR3 has 16 amino acids. The J segment lost 5 bases and the V segment lost 6 bases, leaving 13 bases of the junction unmatched. The V gene's germline CDR1 is MNHEY and CDR2 SMNVEV (reference sequence). CDR3 protein: CASRPGTGLASTEAFF. CDR3 DNA: TGTGCCAGCAGGCCCGGGACAGGGCTCGCCAGTACTGAAGCTTTCTTT.

This sequence joins TRBV27 and TRBJ1-1, with 9 bases fitting TRBD1. Trimming removed 6 bases from V and 5 bases from J; junction bases left unmatched: 7. There are 14 residues in the CDR3. Germline-derived CDR1 and CDR2 are MNHEY and SMNVEV (reference sequence). CDR3: CASSHRDRETEAFF. The CDR3 region has the DNA TGTGCCAGCAGCCACCGGGACAGGGAGACTGAAGCTTTCTTT.

The V gene is TRBV18, the J gene TRBJ1-1; D unresolved. V shed 6 bases and J shed 0 bases, with 17 bases lying between them. CDR1 is KGHSH and CDR2 is LQKENI in the germline V gene. CDR3 length: 16 residues. The CDR3 DNA reads TGTGCCAGCTCGCCTCCGGGAGCTGCTTTGAACACTGAAGCTTTCTTT. It is translated as CASSPPGAALNTEAFF.

The chain employs TRBV29-1 and TRBJ1-6; D remains unclear. From germline, CDR1 is SQVTM and CDR2 ANQGSEA. With 7 bases removed from V and 18 bases from J, the gap between germline ends came to 19 bases. This CDR3 has 11 residues. The CDR3: CSAESGGVTHF. CDR3 coding DNA: TGCAGCGCGGAATCGGGCGGGGTCACCCACTTT.

The chain combines TRBV7-9 with TRBJ2-7; TRBD1 is a possible D gene (6 bases). Germline CDR1 SEHNR, CDR2 FQNEAQ (reference sequence). V lost 5 bases and J lost 2, with 16 bases in between. This CDR3 is built from 15 residues. The CDR3 DNA is TGTGCCAGCAGCCTACCCGGGACAATGACCTACGAGCAGTACTTC. It is translated as CASSLPGTMTYEQYF.

The chain joins TRBV7-6 to TRBJ2-7, with 8 bases aligning to TRBD1. This CDR3 is 13 amino acids long. Germline V gene data show CDR1 as SGHVS and CDR2 as FNYEAQ. V trimming: 8 bases; J trimming: 3 bases; junction bases outside the gene matches: 6. CDR3 in amino acids: CASVPGTGYEQYF. DNA of the CDR3: TGTGCCAGCGTCCCCGGGACAGGCTACGAGCAGTACTTC.

The chain uses TRBV18 and TRBJ2-2; 10 bases fit TRBD1. CDR3 length: 16 residues. The V and J ends lost 1 base and 6 bases, in that order; junction bases with no gene match: 5. CDR1 is KGHSH and CDR2 is LQKENI in the germline V gene. The CDR3 is CASSPRGQGDPGELFF. The CDR3, as DNA: TGTGCCAGCTCACCACGCGGACAGGGGGATCCCGGGGAGCTGTTTTTT.

The chain links TRBV5-1 to TRBJ1-2; maybe TRBD1 (5 bases). The germline CDR1 and CDR2 sequences are SGHRS and YFSETQ. The V and J ends lost 7 bases and 4 bases respectively, with 20 bases between them. The CDR3 has 15 residues. The CDR3 DNA follows: TGCGCCAGCGGATCCAACCCCGGGACCGGCTATGGCTACACCTTC. It translates to CASGSNPGTGYGYTF.

The chain has TRBV6-2 or TRBV6-3 and TRBJ2-1; D may be TRBD1 (6 bases). This CDR3 spans 13 amino acids. V lost 2 bases to trimming and J lost 15 bases, with 17 bases between them. The germline CDR1 and CDR2 sequences are MNHEY and SVGEGT. The CDR3: CASSYGGLNEGFF. The CDR3 DNA follows: TGTGCCAGCAGTTACGGGGGCCTCAATGAGGGGTTCTTC.

V is TRBV4-1 and J is TRBJ1-4, with D unresolved. Per the germline V gene, CDR1 is MGHRA and CDR2 is YSYEKL. Trimming left V 3 bases short and J 4 bases short, with 9 bases between. The CDR3 length is 14 residues. The CDR3: CASSHLTYNEKLFF. DNA for the CDR3: TGCGCCAGCAGCCACCTAACATATAATGAAAAACTGTTTTTT.

The gene calls are TRBV28 and TRBJ2-7; possibly TRBD1 or TRBD2 for D (5 bases each). The CDR3 spans 17 residues. Germline V lookup: CDR1 MDHEN, CDR2 SYDVKM. V lost 4 bases, J lost 0 bases, and 19 bases lay in between. CDR3 amino acids: CASSSGTGTGSSYEQYF. In nucleotides, the CDR3 is TGTGCCAGCAGTTCGGGGACCGGGACGGGGAGCTCCTACGAGCAGTACTTC.

The DNA for the CDR3 is TGTGCCATCAGTGGGTTCCCGCTAGACTATGGCTACACCTTC. Translating gives CAISGFPLDYGYTF. The genes are TRBV10-3 and TRBJ1-2; D is ambiguous. CDR1 is ENHRY, CDR2 SYGVKD, per germline. V lost 4 bases and J lost 3, with 12 bases in between. This CDR3 is built from 14 residues.

This clone has just a few counts. In the same sample, other DNA sequences code for this CDR3. This chain links TRBV6-5 with TRBJ1-5; D is uncertain. Per the germline V gene, CDR1 is MNHEY and CDR2 is SVGAGI. The CDR3 length is 13 residues. V gave up 6 bases and J gave up 0 bases, with 6 bases separating them. The CDR3, as DNA: TGTGCCAGCAGAGTGGATAGCAATCAGCCCCAGCATTTT. This sequence encodes CASRVDSNQPQHF.

J is TRBJ2-7 and V is TRBV5-4; no clear D. CDR3 length: 17 residues. V was shortened by 3 bases and J by 6 bases, with 25 bases between the two germline ends. From germline, CDR1 is SGHNT and CDR2 YYREEE (reference sequence). In nucleotides, the CDR3 is TGTGCCAGCAGCTCCCCTGTTTCGAGGACGCGAAAGTCCGAGCAGTACTTC. Its translation is CASSSPVSRTRKSEQYF. Full variable domain (rest looked up from reference TRBV5-4 and TRBJ2-7): ETGVTQSPTHLIKTRGQQVTLRCSSQSGHNTVSWYQQALGQGPQFIFQYYREEENGRGNFPPRFSGLQFPNYSSELNVNALELDDSALYLCASSSPVSRTRKSEQYFGPGTRLTVT.

The V and J genes are TRBV7-9 and TRBJ1-1; no definite D call. V gave up 3 bases and J gave up 3 bases, with 17 bases separating them. Looked up from germline, CDR1 is SEHNR and CDR2 is FQNEAQ (reference sequence). This CDR3 region has 16 residues. The CDR3, as DNA: TGTGCCAGCAGCTTTGGCGGATCCATCTTCTACACTGAAGCTTTCTTT. It specifies CASSFGGSIFYTEAFF.

The chain combines TRBV28 with TRBJ1-1, with D maybe TRBD1 (5 bases). The germline V gene has CDR1 MDHEN and CDR2 SYDVKM. The V gene lost 2 bases and the J gene lost 4 bases, with 14 bases spanning the gap. CDR3 size: 15 residues. CDR3 bases: TGTGCCAGCAGTTTACTACTCGTTGGGGGCACTGAAGCTTTCTTT. It is translated as CASSLLLVGGTEAFF.

This clone was counted between two and nine times. V usage is TRBV6-5 and J usage is TRBJ1-6, with unresolved D. Germline V gives CDR1 MNHEY, CDR2 SVGAGI. Trimming removed 0 bases at V and 7 bases at J, with 10 bases between. The CDR3 contains 15 residues. The CDR3 here is CASSYSSELNSPLHF. CDR3 nucleotides: TGTGCCAGCAGTTACTCGTCGGAGTTAAATTCACCCCTCCACTTT.

The V call is TRBV11-2, the J call TRBJ2-7; TRBD2 matches at 10 bases. With V trimmed by 5 bases and J by 5 bases, 6 bases remained unmatched. Germline loops: CDR1 SGHAT, CDR2 FQNNGV. The CDR3 loop spans 14 amino acids. The CDR3, as DNA: TGTGCCAGCAGCGGAGCGGGAGGGCCCCACGAGCAGTACTTC. This codes for CASSGAGGPHEQYF. Variable domain in full (rest from reference TRBV11-2 and TRBJ2-7): EAGVAQSPRYKIIEKRQSVAFWCNPISGHATLYWYQQILGQGPKLLIQFQNNGVVDDSQLPKDRFSAERLKGVDSTLKIQPAKLEDSAVYLCASSGAGGPHEQYFGPGTRLTVT.

The chain uses TRBV11-2 and TRBJ2-1; the match to TRBD2 covers 8 bases. V lost 5 bases, J lost 8 bases, and 14 bases stayed unmatched. This CDR3 spans 16 amino acids. CDR1 is SGHAT and CDR2 is FQNNGV in the germline V gene. DNA of the CDR3: TGTGCCAGCAGCCCGTGGACTAGCCGCAAAGTCGATGAGCAGTTCTTC. This encodes CASSPWTSRKVDEQFF. Full variable domain (rest looked up from reference TRBV11-2 and TRBJ2-1): EAGVAQSPRYKIIEKRQSVAFWCNPISGHATLYWYQQILGQGPKLLIQFQNNGVVDDSQLPKDRFSAERLKGVDSTLKIQPAKLEDSAVYLCASSPWTSRKVDEQFFGPGTRLTVL.

This clone was seen a single time. The CDR3 bases are TGCGCCAGCAGCTTCGGCCTCCTAGGAGCCGGGGAGCTGTTTTTT. This encodes CASSFGLLGAGELFF. V usage is TRBV5-1 and J usage is TRBJ2-2; D is ambiguous. In germline, CDR1 is SGHRS, CDR2 YFSETQ. This CDR3 has 15 amino acids. Trimming took off 2 bases at V and 6 bases at J, with 14 bases between the two ends.

In nucleotides, the CDR3 is TGTGCCAGTACCCCGGCCCCTGGGACGGTTTATGGCTACACCTTC. Translated: CASTPAPGTVYGYTF. This chain connects TRBV19 to TRBJ1-2; D is perhaps TRBD1 (5 bases). CDR3 length: 15 amino acids. CDR1 and CDR2 from the germline V gene are LNHDA and SQIVND (reference sequence). Trimming took off 7 bases at V and 5 bases at J, with 20 bases between the two ends.

This chain connects TRBV5-8 to TRBJ2-3; D call uncertain. Between the trimmed V and J ends, which lost 1 base and 2 bases, there was a span of 2 bases. This CDR3 is 12 amino acids long. Germline CDR1 is SGHTS and CDR2 is YDEGEE. The CDR3 DNA reads TGTGCCAGCAGCTTGACCACAGATACGCAGTATTTT. Translation: CASSLTTDTQYF.

The rearrangement links TRBV3-1 (or the pseudogene TRBV3-2) to TRBJ1-5; unclear D gene. Trimming cost V 4 bases and J 4 bases, with 8 bases left between them. This CDR3 region has 13 residues. Germline V gene lookup returns CDR1 LGHDT and CDR2 YNNKEL (reference sequence). The CDR3 sequence: CASSPTRNQPQHF. CDR3 coding DNA: TGTGCCAGCAGCCCAACAAGGAATCAGCCCCAGCATTTT.

The chain is built from TRBV19 and TRBJ2-3; maybe TRBD2 (5 bases). The V gene lost 10 bases and the J gene lost 1 base, with 18 bases spanning the gap. Germline CDR1 and CDR2: LNHDA and SQIVND (reference sequence). The CDR3 is made up of 15 amino acids. CDR3: CATKESAAGTDTQYF. CDR3 sequence (DNA): TGTGCCACTAAAGAATCGGCAGCGGGCACAGATACGCAGTATTTT.